This T cell receptor beta chain was sequenced in a study of T cells in Graves' hyperthyroidism and ophthalmopathy. Amplification yielded TCR beta CDR3 regions, with RNA transcripts as the source. TCR CDR3 underwent first-round RT-PCR with the HTBI primer set. TCRdb re-derived calls from the multiplex PCR reads in MiXCR, one entry per CDR3 protein. The sample has 300,000 to 350,000 distinct CDR3 sequences, 15% to 20% seen once; the top ten hold around 15%. This clonotype was recorded many times. The clonotype originates from a woman between 40 and 55 years old with Graves' ophthalmopathy. Sequencing was performed on blood.

CDR3 in amino acids: CASARESSYEQYF. The CDR3 DNA sequence: TGTGCCAGCGCGCGGGAGAGTTCCTACGAGCAGTACTTC. The V and J genes are TRBV7-9 and TRBJ2-7; 7 nucleotides align to TRBD2. The CDR3 runs 13 residues. Germline V gene lookup returns CDR1 SEHNR and CDR2 FQNEAQ (reference sequence). After removal of 8 bases from V and 1 base from J, the junction contained 5 bases not matched to a gene.